This TCR beta chain appears in the sequencing data of a study of technical replicates of blood from a few donors. The length of the CDR3 is 15 residues. V gave up 3 bases and J gave up 3 bases; unmatched junction bases: 7. Germline V gene data show CDR1 as SGHDN and CDR2 as FVKESK. Assay used: immunoSEQ multiplex PCR; TCRdb lists only in-frame clones, some missing. Of about 70,000 clones in the sample, more than 75% are singletons; the top ten hold approximately 5.4%. The receptor's source is a human donor in good health. Some clones in this sample may be carry-over from other donors' samples. Input material: PBMCs. The V and J genes are TRBV14 and TRBJ2-7; 8 bases fit TRBD1. The CDR3 protein is CASSQDRARYYEQYF. The CDR3, as DNA: TGTGCCAGCAGCCAGGACAGGGCCCGATACTACGAGCAGTACTTC.